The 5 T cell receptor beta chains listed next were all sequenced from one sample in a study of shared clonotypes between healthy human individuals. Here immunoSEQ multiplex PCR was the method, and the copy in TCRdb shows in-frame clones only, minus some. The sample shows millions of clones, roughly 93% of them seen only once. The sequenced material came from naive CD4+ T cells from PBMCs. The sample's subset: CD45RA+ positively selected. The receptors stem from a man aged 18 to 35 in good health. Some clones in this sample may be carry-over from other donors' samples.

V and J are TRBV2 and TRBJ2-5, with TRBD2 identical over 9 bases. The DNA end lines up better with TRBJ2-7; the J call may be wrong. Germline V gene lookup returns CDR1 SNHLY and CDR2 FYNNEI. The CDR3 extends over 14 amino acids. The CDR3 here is CASRRLAADYEQYF. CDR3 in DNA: TGTGCCAGCAGGAGACTAGCGGCGGACTACGAGCAGTACTTC.

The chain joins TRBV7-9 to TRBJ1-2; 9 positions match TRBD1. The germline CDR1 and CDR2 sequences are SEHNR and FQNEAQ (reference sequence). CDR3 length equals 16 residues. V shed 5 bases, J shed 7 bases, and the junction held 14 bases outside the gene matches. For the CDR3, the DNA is TGTGCCAGCAGCCAACCAGCGGGGGACAGGGAGCGTGGCTACACCTTC. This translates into CASSQPAGDRERGYTF.

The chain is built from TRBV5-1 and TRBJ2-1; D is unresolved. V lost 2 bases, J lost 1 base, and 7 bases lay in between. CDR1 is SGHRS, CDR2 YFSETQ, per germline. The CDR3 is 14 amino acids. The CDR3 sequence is CASSFRPSYNEQFF. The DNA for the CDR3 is TGCGCCAGCAGCTTTAGGCCTTCCTACAATGAGCAGTTCTTC.

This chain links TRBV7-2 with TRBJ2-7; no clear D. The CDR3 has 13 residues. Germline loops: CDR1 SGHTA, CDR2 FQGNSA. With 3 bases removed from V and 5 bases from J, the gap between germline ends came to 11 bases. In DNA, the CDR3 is TGTGCCAGCAGCTTTTACAGATGGGACGAGCAGTACTTC. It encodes CASSFYRWDEQYF.

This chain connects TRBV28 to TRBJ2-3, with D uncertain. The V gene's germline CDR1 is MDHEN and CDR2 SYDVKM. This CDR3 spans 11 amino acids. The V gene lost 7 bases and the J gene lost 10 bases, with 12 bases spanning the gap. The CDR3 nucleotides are TGTGCCAGCACCCTGGACCATTCGCAGTATTTT. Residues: CASTLDHSQYF. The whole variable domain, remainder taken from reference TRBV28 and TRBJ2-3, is DVKVTQSSRYLVKRTGEKVFLECVQDMDHENMFWYRQDPGLGLRLIYFSYDVKMKEKGDIPEGYSVSREKKERFSLILESASTNQTSMYLCASTLDHSQYFGPGTRLTVL.